Sequencing of this T cell receptor beta chain was carried out in a study of response to subunit inactivated influenza vaccine. TCRdb itself ran the RT-PCR reads through MiXCR, one entry per CDR3 protein. The table lists about half a million distinct CDR3 sequences, about 7.6% of them singletons. This clonotype was recorded at least ten times. The clonotype was recovered from a man between 50 and 75 years old who received an inactivated influenza vaccine. The source material was PBMCs from blood, sampled 23 to 25 months after vaccination.

The CDR3 loop reads CASSLTSRPQYF. Here the CDR3 DNA reads TGTGCCAGCAGCTTAACCTCGAGGCCGCAGTATTTT. This rearrangement joins TRBV11-2 to TRBJ2-3; D is unclear. The CDR3 runs 12 residues. Trimming shortened V by 2 bases and J by 10 bases, and 10 bases separated the two germline ends. From germline, CDR1 is SGHAT and CDR2 FQNNGV.